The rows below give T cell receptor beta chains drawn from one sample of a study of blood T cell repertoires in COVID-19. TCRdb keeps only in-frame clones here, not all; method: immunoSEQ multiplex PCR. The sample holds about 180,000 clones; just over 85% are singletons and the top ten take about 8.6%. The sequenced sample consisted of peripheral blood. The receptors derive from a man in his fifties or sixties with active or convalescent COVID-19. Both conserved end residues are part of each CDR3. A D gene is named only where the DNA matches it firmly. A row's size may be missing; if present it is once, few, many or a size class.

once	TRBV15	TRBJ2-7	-	TGTGCCACCAGCAGAGATAACGAGCAGTACTTC	CATSRDNEQYF
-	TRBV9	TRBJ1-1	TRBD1	TGTGCCAGCAGCGTACAGGGGGCAACTGAAGCTTTCTTT	CASSVQGATEAFF
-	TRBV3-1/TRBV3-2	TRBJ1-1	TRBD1	TGTGCCAGCAGCCTACAGGGGACCAACACTGAAGCTTTCTTT	CASSLQGTNTEAFF
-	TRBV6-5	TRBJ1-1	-	TGTGCCAGCAGACGACAGGCCGGCTATGAAGCTTTCTTT	CASRRQAGYEAFF
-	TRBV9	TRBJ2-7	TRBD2	TGTGCCAGCAGCACACACGGGGGGGCCGGGTACGAGCAGTACTTC	CASSTHGGAGYEQYF
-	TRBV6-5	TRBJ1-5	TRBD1	TGTGCCAGCGAGGGACAGATCAATCAGCCCCAGCATTTT	CASEGQINQPQHF
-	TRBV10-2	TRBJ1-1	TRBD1	TGCGCCAGCAGACCAGGGGGCACCGAAGCTTTCTTT	CASRPGGTEAFF
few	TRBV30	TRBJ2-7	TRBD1	TGTGCCTGCCAGGGACAGGGGGCCTACGAGCAGTACTTC	CACQGQGAYEQYF
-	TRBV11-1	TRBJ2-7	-	TGTGCCAGCAGCCCTTCTAGTGAGCACGAGCAGTACTTC	CASSPSSEHEQYF
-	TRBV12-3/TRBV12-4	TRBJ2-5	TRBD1	TGTGCCAGCAGTACAGGGGGCGAGGAGACCCAGTACTTC	CASSTGGEETQYF
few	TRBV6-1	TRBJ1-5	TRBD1	TGTGCCAGCAGTGAAGCGGGACAGGAGAATAGCAATCAGCCCCAGCATTTT	CASSEAGQENSNQPQHF
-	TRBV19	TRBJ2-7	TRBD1	TGTGCCAGTAGCCCCGTGACAGGGGGCGTTTACGAGCAGTACTTC	CASSPVTGGVYEQYF
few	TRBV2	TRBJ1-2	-	TGTGCCAGCAGTGATTGGGGCTTCGGCTACACCTTC	CASSDWGFGYTF
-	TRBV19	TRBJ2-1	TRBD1	TGTGCCAGTAGCCTTCCGGGACAGGGGCACAATGAGCAGTTCTTC	CASSLPGQGHNEQFF
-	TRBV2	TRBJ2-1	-	TGTGCCAGCAGCGGCTACAATGAGCAGTTCTTC	CASSGYNEQFF
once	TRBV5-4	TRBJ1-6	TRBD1	TGTGCCAGCAGCTCCCGGACAGGGGGCAGTAATTCACCCCTCCACTTT	CASSSRTGGSNSPLHF
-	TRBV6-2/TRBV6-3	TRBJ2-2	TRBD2	TGTGCCAGCAGTTTGCGGGGGGCCCTCGCGAACACCGGGGAGCTGTTTTTT	CASSLRGALANTGELFF
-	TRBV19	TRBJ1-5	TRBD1	TGTGCCAGTAGTGACAGGGGTAACGGCAATCAGCCCCAGCATTTT	CASSDRGNGNQPQHF
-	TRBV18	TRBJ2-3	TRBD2	TGTGCCAGCACCGGACAGCGGGAGGGGACAGATACGCAGTATTTT	CASTGQREGTDTQYF
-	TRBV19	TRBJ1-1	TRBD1	TGTGCCAGTAGCGACAGGGGGTTTTTATTGAACACTGAAGCTTTCTTT	CASSDRGFLLNTEAFF
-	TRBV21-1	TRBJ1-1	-	TGTGCCAGCAGCAAAGAAAAAACAGCCCTCGGTAGCACTGAAGCTTTCTTT	CASSKEKTALGSTEAFF
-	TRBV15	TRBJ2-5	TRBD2	TGTGCCACCAGCATTAGCGGGGGGGCCGAAGAGACCCAGTACTTC	CATSISGGAEETQYF
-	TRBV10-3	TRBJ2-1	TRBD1	TGTGCCATCGGGGGGCAGGGGGCCTATGAGCAGTTCTTC	CAIGGQGAYEQFF
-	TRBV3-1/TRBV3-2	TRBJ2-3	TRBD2	TGTGCCAGCAGCCAAGTCCAAGCGGGGGGGCGGGATACGCAGTATTTT	CASSQVQAGGRDTQYF
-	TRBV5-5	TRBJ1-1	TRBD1	TGTGCCAGCAGTTTTCTGACAGGGGGAGGGACTGAAGCTTTCTTT	CASSFLTGGGTEAFF
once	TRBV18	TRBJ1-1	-	TGTGCCAGCTCACCATCGAGGGACACTGAAGCTTTCTTT	CASSPSRDTEAFF
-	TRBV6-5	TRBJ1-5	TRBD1	TGTGCCAGTCAACCTGGACAGGTGAATCAGCCCCAGCATTTT	CASQPGQVNQPQHF
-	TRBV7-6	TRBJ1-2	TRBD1	TGTGCCAGCAGCTTAGGGACAGGGACTGGCTACACCTTC	CASSLGTGTGYTF
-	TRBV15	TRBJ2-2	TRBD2	TGTGCCACCAGCAGAGGGGGACTAGGGACCGGGGAGCTGTTTTTT	CATSRGGLGTGELFF
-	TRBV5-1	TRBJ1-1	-	TGCGCCAGCAGCCGAAACGGGAACACTGAAGCTTTCTTT	CASSRNGNTEAFF
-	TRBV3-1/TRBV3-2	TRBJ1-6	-	TGTGCCAGCAGCCAAGGAGGCTCACCCCTCCACTTT	CASSQGGSPLHF
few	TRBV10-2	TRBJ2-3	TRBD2	TGCGCCAGCAGTGAAACTAGCGGGAGGGTCACAGATACGCAGTATTTT	CASSETSGRVTDTQYF
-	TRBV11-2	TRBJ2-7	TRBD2	TGTGCCAGCAGCCCTACTAGCGGGAAGTACGAGCAGTACTTC	CASSPTSGKYEQYF
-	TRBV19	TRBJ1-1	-	TGTGCCAGTAGTATGGGCAGGAACACTGAAGCTTTCTTT	CASSMGRNTEAFF
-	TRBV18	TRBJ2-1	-	TGTGCCAGCTCACTCCTAGAGGGTGAGCAGTTCTTC	CASSLLEGEQFF
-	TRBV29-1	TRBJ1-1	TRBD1	TGCAGCGTCCCTTCAGGGGGCGGCTATGGTTTGAAAGCTTTCTTT	CSVPSGGGYGLKAFF
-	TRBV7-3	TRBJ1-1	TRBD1	TGTGCCAGCAGCCCTCAGGGGGCAATAACTGAAGCTTTCTTT	CASSPQGAITEAFF
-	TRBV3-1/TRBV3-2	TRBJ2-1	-	TGTGCCAGCACATCGGCTAAGGGGTGGAATGAGCAGTTCTTC	CASTSAKGWNEQFF
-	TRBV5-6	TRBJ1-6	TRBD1	TGTGCCAGCAGCTTCGGGACAGGGGTCGACTCACCCCTCCACTTT	CASSFGTGVDSPLHF
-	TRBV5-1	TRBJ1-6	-	TGCGCCAGCAGCTTGAGGACAGCAAATAATTCACCCCTCCACTTT	CASSLRTANNSPLHF
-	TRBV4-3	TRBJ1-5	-	TGCGCCAGCAGCCGGGACACTGATAGCAATCAGCCCCAGCATTTT	CASSRDTDSNQPQHF
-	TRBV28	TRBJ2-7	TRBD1	TGTGCCAGCAGTTTATTCGGACAGGGGGCCTACGAGCAGTACTTC	CASSLFGQGAYEQYF
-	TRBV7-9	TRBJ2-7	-	TGTGCCAGCAGCTCCTACATGACAGCCTACGAGCAGTACTTC	CASSSYMTAYEQYF
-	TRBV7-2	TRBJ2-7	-	TGTGCCAGCAGTCGACCGACTAGGCCATACGAGCAGTACTTC	CASSRPTRPYEQYF
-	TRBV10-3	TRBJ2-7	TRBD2	TGTGCCACCACCGGGGAGGCTGCGGGAGTGTCCTACGAGCAGTACTTC	CATTGEAAGVSYEQYF
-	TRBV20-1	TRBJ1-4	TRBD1	TGCAGTGCTAGTACAGGGGCTAATGAAAAACTGTTTTTT	CSASTGANEKLFF
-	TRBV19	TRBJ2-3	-	TGTGCCAGTATATTATATCCGCGGAAAGATACGCAGTATTTT	CASILYPRKDTQYF
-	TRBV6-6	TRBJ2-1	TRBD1	TGTGCCAGCAGTTACCCCGGACAGGGTGGGGATGAGCAGTTCTTC	CASSYPGQGGDEQFF
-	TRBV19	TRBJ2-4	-	TGTGCCAGTAGTAGGTCAGGGGATCCCAAAAACATTCAGTACTTC	CASSRSGDPKNIQYF
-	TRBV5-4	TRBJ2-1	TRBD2	TGTGCCAGCAGCTTATCTAGTCTACTAGCGGGTGAGCAGTTCTTC	CASSLSSLLAGEQFF
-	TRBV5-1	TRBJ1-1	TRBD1	TGCGCCAGCAGCCCCGGGACAGTTGACACTGAAGCTTTCTTT	CASSPGTVDTEAFF
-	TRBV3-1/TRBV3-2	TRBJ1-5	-	TGTGCCAGCAGCCAAGATTTGGCCGATCATCAGCCCCAGCATTTT	CASSQDLADHQPQHF
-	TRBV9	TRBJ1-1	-	TGTGCCAGCAGCGTAGTAGGGGATGAAGCTTTCTTT	CASSVVGDEAFF